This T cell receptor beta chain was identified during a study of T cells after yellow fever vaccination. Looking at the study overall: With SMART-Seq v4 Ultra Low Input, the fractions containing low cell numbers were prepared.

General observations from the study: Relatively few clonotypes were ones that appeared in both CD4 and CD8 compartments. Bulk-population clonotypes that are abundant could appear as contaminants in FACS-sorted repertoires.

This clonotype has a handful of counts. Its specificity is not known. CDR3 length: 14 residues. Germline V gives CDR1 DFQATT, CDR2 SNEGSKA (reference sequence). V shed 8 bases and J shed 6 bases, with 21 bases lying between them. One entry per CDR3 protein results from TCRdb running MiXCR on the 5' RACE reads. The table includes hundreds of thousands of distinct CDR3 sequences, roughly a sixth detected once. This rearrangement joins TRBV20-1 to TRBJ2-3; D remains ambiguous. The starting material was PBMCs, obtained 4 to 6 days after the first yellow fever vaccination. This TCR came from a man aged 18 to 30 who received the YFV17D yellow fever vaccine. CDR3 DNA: TGCAGTACGCGAATGGGCCACCTCAGGGATACGCAGTATTTT. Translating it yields CSTRMGHLRDTQYF.